Listed below are T cell receptor beta chains from one sample, sequenced in a study of blood T cell repertoires in COVID-19. The data were produced by immunoSEQ multiplex PCR, yet TCRdb's version contains in-frame clones alone and is incomplete. The data show approximately 100,000 clones, over 70% seen once. Sequenced material: peripheral blood. The receptors come from a human donor in a cohort sampled during active or convalescent COVID-19. The CDR3 runs from the conserved cysteine through the conserved F or W. D genes are given only for firm matches. Expanded clones get a size class; other rows say once, few or many, or leave the size out.

TRBV7-2	TRBJ2-5	NA	TRBD1	CASSVQGQGRQETQYF	TGTGCCAGCAGCGTACAGGGACAGGGTCGCCAAGAGACCCAGTACTTC
TRBV19	TRBJ1-1	NA	NA	CASSPRHNTEAFF	TGTGCCAGTAGTCCACGACATAACACTGAAGCTTTCTTT
TRBV3-1/TRBV3-2	TRBJ1-5	once	NA	CASSQDIGQNQPQHF	TGTGCCAGCAGCCAAGATATAGGACAGAATCAGCCCCAGCATTTT
TRBV7-6	TRBJ2-1	NA	NA	CASSSLEGVSEQFF	TGTGCCAGCAGCTCACTAGAGGGGGTGAGTGAGCAGTTCTTC
TRBV7-3	TRBJ2-1	NA	TRBD1	CASSLTFGAGGPYNEQFF	TGTGCCAGCAGCTTAACGTTCGGCGCAGGGGGCCCGTACAATGAGCAGTTCTTC
TRBV24-1	TRBJ2-5	NA	NA	CATSDQTRDQETQYF	TGTGCCACCAGTGATCAGACCCGGGACCAAGAGACCCAGTACTTC
TRBV5-4	TRBJ1-2	NA	TRBD1	CASSSRQGIYGYTF	TGTGCCAGCAGCTCGCGACAGGGAATCTATGGCTACACCTTC
TRBV19	TRBJ2-2	NA	TRBD2	CASNSQRGLAGDTGELFF	TGTGCCAGTAACTCACAACGGGGGCTAGCGGGAGACACCGGGGAGCTGTTTTTT
TRBV5-4	TRBJ2-3	once	TRBD2	CASSLGLLAGGSDTQYF	TGTGCCAGCAGCTTGGGGCTCCTAGCGGGGGGTTCAGATACGCAGTATTTT
TRBV7-9	TRBJ2-1	few	NA	CASSLISGRHHFDEQFF	TGTGCCAGCAGCTTAATTTCCGGCCGACACCACTTTGATGAGCAGTTCTTC
TRBV7-9	TRBJ2-1	NA	NA	CASSQIILGREGTFEQFF	TGTGCCAGCAGCCAAATAATACTGGGGCGGGAAGGGACTTTTGAGCAGTTCTTC
TRBV19	TRBJ1-2	few	NA	CASRRGFYGYTF	TGTGCCAGTAGACGAGGGTTCTATGGCTACACCTTC
TRBV6-4	TRBJ2-1	NA	TRBD1	CASSRQGDYNEQFF	TGTGCCAGCAGTCGACAGGGAGACTACAATGAGCAGTTCTTC
TRBV28	TRBJ1-5	NA	NA	CASIDRENNQPQHF	TGTGCCAGCATCGATAGGGAGAACAATCAGCCCCAGCATTTT
TRBV24-1	TRBJ2-7	NA	TRBD1	CAVGQVYEQYF	TGTGCCGTTGGACAGGTCTACGAGCAGTACTTC
TRBV15	TRBJ1-4	NA	NA	CATSSFGGRNEKLFF	TGTGCCACCAGCAGTTTCGGGGGGCGGAATGAAAAACTGTTTTTT
TRBV24-1	TRBJ2-5	NA	NA	CATSGQVQETQYF	TGTGCCACCAGTGGCCAGGTCCAAGAGACCCAGTACTTC
TRBV18	TRBJ1-2	NA	NA	CASSPGTEDGYTF	TGTGCCAGCTCACCGGGTACAGAAGATGGCTACACCTTC
TRBV6-2/TRBV6-3	TRBJ1-5	few	TRBD1	CASSDRTGLSNQPQHF	TGTGCCAGCAGTGATCGGACAGGGCTTAGCAATCAGCCCCAGCATTTT
TRBV9	TRBJ2-1	NA	TRBD2	CASSSRTSGRLKSSYNEQFF	TGTGCCAGCAGCTCCAGGACTAGCGGGAGGTTAAAGAGCTCCTACAATGAGCAGTTCTTC
TRBV10-3	TRBJ2-3	NA	NA	CAISGGGAQGADTQYF	TGTGCCATCAGTGGAGGGGGGGCCCAGGGCGCAGATACGCAGTATTTT
TRBV27	TRBJ2-5	NA	TRBD2	CASALGVGLAEETQYF	TGTGCCAGCGCACTCGGAGTGGGACTAGCGGAAGAGACCCAGTACTTC
TRBV12-5	TRBJ1-2	NA	TRBD1	CASGLGIWGQLGAPYGYTF	TGTGCTAGTGGTTTGGGAATCTGGGGACAGCTGGGAGCTCCCTATGGCTACACCTTC
TRBV24-1	TRBJ2-1	NA	NA	CATSDLRGLEQFF	TGTGCCACCAGTGATTTGAGGGGACTGGAGCAGTTCTTC
TRBV4-3	TRBJ1-1	NA	NA	CASSQDQDSSIAFF	TGCGCCAGCAGCCAAGACCAGGACTCGAGTATCGCTTTCTTT
TRBV9	TRBJ1-1	NA	NA	CASSPGYTEAFF	TGTGCCAGCAGTCCAGGGTACACTGAAGCTTTCTTT
TRBV7-2	TRBJ1-6	NA	TRBD1	CASSIGTGASGETLHF	TGTGCCAGCAGCATCGGGACAGGGGCTTCCGGGGAGACCCTCCACTTT
TRBV6-5	TRBJ1-1	few	TRBD1	CASRPGTGLNTEAFF	TGTGCCAGCAGACCCGGGACAGGGCTGAACACTGAAGCTTTCTTT
TRBV7-9	TRBJ2-7	NA	TRBD2	CASTNWVASGAYEQYF	TGTGCCAGCACCAACTGGGTAGCTAGCGGCGCCTACGAGCAGTACTTC
TRBV6-5	TRBJ1-2	once	TRBD1	CASSSQHRGSGYGYTF	TGTGCCAGCAGTTCCCAACACAGGGGTTCGGGCTATGGCTACACCTTC
TRBV7-9	TRBJ2-3	NA	TRBD2	CASSPRRGEDTQYF	TGTGCCAGCAGCCCCAGGCGGGGGGAAGATACGCAGTATTTT
TRBV19	TRBJ2-1	NA	NA	CASSPAPQLASTHNEQFF	TGTGCCAGTAGTCCGGCCCCCCAACTAGCCAGCACACACAATGAGCAGTTCTTC
TRBV4-3	TRBJ2-7	NA	TRBD1	CASSQDLRTGGYEQYF	TGCGCCAGCAGCCAAGATCTCAGGACAGGGGGCTACGAGCAGTACTTC
TRBV5-1	TRBJ2-1	few	NA	CASSLVGSTYSYNEQFF	TGCGCCAGCAGCTTGGTGGGCAGCACTTACTCCTACAATGAGCAGTTCTTC
TRBV9	TRBJ2-4	NA	TRBD1	CASSEGDSENIQYF	TGTGCCAGCAGCGAGGGGGACAGCGAAAACATTCAGTACTTC
TRBV7-2	TRBJ1-3	NA	TRBD1	CASSLDRGPGNTIYF	TGTGCCAGCAGCTTAGACAGGGGTCCCGGAAACACCATATATTTT
TRBV27	TRBJ2-7	many	NA	CASSLSGPVEQYF	TGTGCCAGCAGTTTATCGGGCCCCGTCGAGCAGTACTTC
TRBV10-3	TRBJ2-2	NA	NA	CAIMGSGTGELFF	TGTGCCATCATGGGTAGCGGCACCGGGGAGCTGTTTTTT
TRBV5-1	TRBJ2-7	NA	TRBD2	CASSLYPAGGPYEQYF	TGCGCCAGCAGCTTGTATCCTGCGGGAGGGCCTTACGAGCAGTACTTC
TRBV19	TRBJ2-5	NA	NA	CASSPREGGKTQYF	TGTGCCAGTAGTCCCCGCGAGGGTGGGAAGACCCAGTACTTC
TRBV28	TRBJ2-7	NA	NA	CASTTGRTSSYEQYF	TGTGCCAGCACTACAGGACGGACAAGCTCCTACGAGCAGTACTTC
TRBV19	TRBJ1-1	NA	NA	CASMEGLVGTEAFF	TGTGCCAGTATGGAGGGGCTTGTAGGCACTGAAGCTTTCTTT
TRBV7-6	TRBJ1-3	NA	TRBD1	CASSLAFKGASVSSGNTIYF	TGTGCCAGCAGCTTAGCGTTTAAGGGGGCCTCCGTTTCTTCTGGAAACACCATATATTTT
TRBV7-2	TRBJ2-1	NA	TRBD1	CASTRDRGDEQFF	TGTGCCAGCACCCGGGACAGGGGGGATGAGCAGTTCTTC
TRBV7-2	TRBJ1-1	NA	NA	CASSLVGSQNTEAFF	TGTGCCAGCAGCTTAGTGGGCAGCCAGAACACTGAAGCTTTCTTT